The clone carrying this T cell receptor (beta chain) came up once. This record belongs to a study of long-term antiretroviral therapy in people with HIV. Germline CDR1 is ENHRY and CDR2 is SYGVKD. This CDR3 comprises 11 residues. V lost 5 bases and J 5 bases, leaving 4 bases between the germline ends. Assay version v3.0 of immunoSEQ was used, and it was run at survey level. Sequencing was performed with immunoSEQ multiplex PCR; in TCRdb, only in-frame clones are kept and a portion is missing. The sample has about 28,000 clones, 70% to 90% seen once. The material was unsorted PBMCs, obtained 0.5 years after starting antiretroviral therapy. The rearrangement links TRBV10-3 to TRBJ2-1, with unresolved D. The receptor was isolated from a woman aged 18-29 years with HIV. The CDR3 here is CAISTNNEQFF. In DNA form, the CDR3 reads TGTGCCATCAGTACAAACAATGAGCAGTTCTTC.